The 4 T cell receptor beta chains reported below all come from one sample, sequenced in a study of identical twins. TCRdb re-called the 5' RACE reads with MiXCR, one entry per CDR3 protein. Of 200,000 to 250,000 distinct CDR3 sequences listed, roughly 7.5% are singletons. The same data also went into a second study, on yellow fever vaccine responses in identical twins.

The sample comprised memory (CD45RO+) T cells sorted from blood. The receptors derive from a woman between 18 and 29 years old in good health.

This clonotype has ten or more counts. The rearrangement links TRBV5-1 to TRBJ2-1; 7 bases are shared with TRBD2. Germline V gene sequence: CDR1 SGHRS, CDR2 YFSETQ. V dropped 0 bases and J dropped 6; count of bases not matched to a gene: 6. There are 15 residues in the CDR3. This CDR3 reads CASSLAERDPNEQFF. As DNA, the CDR3 is TGCGCCAGCAGCTTGGCCGAGCGGGACCCCAATGAGCAGTTCTTC.

This clonotype was found many times. The chain uses TRBV9 and TRBJ2-5; 8 bases are a match to TRBD1. The V gene's germline CDR1 is SGDLS and CDR2 YYNGEE. The ends lost 3 bases at V and 2 bases at J; junction bases unmatched: 6. The CDR3 extends over 15 amino acids. Written as DNA, the CDR3 is TGTGCCAGCAGCGCACAGGACAGGGATCAAGAGACCCAGTACTTC. Protein: CASSAQDRDQETQYF.

This clonotype was recorded many times. The chain combines TRBV29-1 with TRBJ1-3; possibly TRBD1 for D (6 bases). Trimming pared 7 bases from V and 3 bases from J, leaving 19 bases between. Germline V gene data show CDR1 as SQVTM and CDR2 as ANQGSEA. The CDR3 loop spans 15 amino acids. The CDR3 reads CSALNWGAHGNTIYF. CDR3 coding DNA: TGCAGCGCCTTAAACTGGGGGGCGCATGGAAACACCATATATTTT. The whole variable domain, filled in from reference TRBV29-1 and TRBJ1-3, reads SAVISQKPSRDICQRGTSLTIQCQVDSQVTMMFWYRQQPGQSLTLIATANQGSEATYESGFVIDKFPISRPNLTFSTLTVSNMSPEDSSIYLCSALNWGAHGNTIYFGEGSWLTVV.

The chain carries TRBV5-1 and TRBJ2-2; 10 bases align to TRBD1. J lost 6 bases, V lost 0 bases, and 2 bases had no gene match. The germline gives CDR1 SGHRS, CDR2 YFSETQ. The length of the CDR3 is 15 residues. CDR3 loop: CASSLGDRGPGELFF. CDR3 DNA: TGCGCCAGCAGCTTGGGTGACAGGGGGCCCGGGGAGCTGTTTTTT.